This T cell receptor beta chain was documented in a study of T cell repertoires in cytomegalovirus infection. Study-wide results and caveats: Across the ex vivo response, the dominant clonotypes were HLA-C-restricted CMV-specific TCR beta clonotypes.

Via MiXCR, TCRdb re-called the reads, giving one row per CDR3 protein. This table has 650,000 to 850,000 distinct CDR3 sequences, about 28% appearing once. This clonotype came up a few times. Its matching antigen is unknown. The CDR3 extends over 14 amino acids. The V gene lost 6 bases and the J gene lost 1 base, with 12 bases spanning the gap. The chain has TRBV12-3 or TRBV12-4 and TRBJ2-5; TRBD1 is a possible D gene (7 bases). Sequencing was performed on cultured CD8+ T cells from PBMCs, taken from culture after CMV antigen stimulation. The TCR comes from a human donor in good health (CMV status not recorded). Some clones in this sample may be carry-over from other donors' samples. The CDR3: CASRLQGGQETQYF. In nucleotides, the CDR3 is TGTGCCAGCAGGCTCCAGGGGGGCCAAGAGACCCAGTACTTC.